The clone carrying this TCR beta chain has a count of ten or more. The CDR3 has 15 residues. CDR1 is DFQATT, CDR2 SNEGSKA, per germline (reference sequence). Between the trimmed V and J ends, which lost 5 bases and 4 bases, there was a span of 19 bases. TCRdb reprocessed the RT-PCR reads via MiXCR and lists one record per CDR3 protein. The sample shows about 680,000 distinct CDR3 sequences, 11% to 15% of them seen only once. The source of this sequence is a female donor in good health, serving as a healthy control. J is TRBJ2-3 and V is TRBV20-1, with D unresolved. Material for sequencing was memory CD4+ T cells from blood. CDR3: CSALVAAAGSDTQYF. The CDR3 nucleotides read TGCAGTGCTCTAGTTGCGGCAGCTGGTTCAGATACGCAGTATTTT.